This T cell receptor (beta chain) was profiled in a study of control samples from healthy donors and cancer patients. V lost 2 bases to trimming and J lost 3 bases; unmatched junction nucleotides: 2. Germline V gene lookup returns CDR1 GTSNPN and CDR2 SVGIG (reference sequence). The length of the CDR3 is 13 residues. Data came from immunoSEQ multiplex PCR; TCRdb stores just in-frame clones and leaves some out. This sample has 100,000 to 150,000 clones, with around nine tenths found just once. The chain combines TRBV30 with TRBJ2-7; 9 bases fit TRBD2. Sequenced input: blood. The TCR sequence derives from a young man in good health. CDR3 sequence: CAWSSGGIYEQYF. CDR3 in DNA: TGTGCCTGGAGTAGCGGGGGGATCTACGAGCAGTACTTC.